The rows below give T cell receptor beta chains drawn from one sample of a study of regulatory T cells in long-lasting Graves disease. MiXCR, applied by TCRdb to the multiplex PCR reads, yields one record per CDR3 protein. The table shows some 400,000 distinct CDR3 sequences, with approximately 15% occurring only once. In addition, the sample was reused for a study of T cells in Graves' hyperthyroidism and ophthalmopathy.

Sequencing used peripheral blood mononuclear cells (PBMCs), obtained at new diagnosis, from a patient treated with antithyroid drugs. These receptors came from a woman between 25 and 40 years old with Graves disease. The CDR3 runs from the conserved cysteine through the conserved F or W. The D gene is left open where the match is weak. Clone size is stated in some rows and not others, as once, few, many or a class when expanded.

d_call	clone_size	v_call	j_call	cdr3_nt	cdr3_aa
TRBD2	many	TRBV20-1	TRBJ2-3	TGCAGTGCAACTAGCGGGAGGGCCAGGGCAGATACGCAGTATTTT	CSATSGRARADTQYF
TRBD1	.	TRBV19	TRBJ1-1	TGTGCCAGTATGGGACAGGGTATCCGAGAGAACACTGAAGCTTTCTTT	CASMGQGIRENTEAFF
.	.	TRBV19	TRBJ2-5	TGTGCCAGTAGTATCCGGGACCTACAAGAGACCCAGTACTTC	CASSIRDLQETQYF
.	many	TRBV4-1	TRBJ1-1	TGCGCCAGCAGCCAAGATCCGTTTTCGAACACTGAAGCTTTCTTT	CASSQDPFSNTEAFF
.	.	TRBV5-1	TRBJ2-3	TGCGCCAGCAGCTTAGAGGGATCTAGGGCAGATACGCAGTATTTT	CASSLEGSRADTQYF
TRBD1	few	TRBV19	TRBJ2-5	TGTGCCAGTAGTATACACAGGGGGGAAGGAGAGACCCAGTACTTC	CASSIHRGEGETQYF
TRBD2	few	TRBV7-2	TRBJ2-7	TGTGCCAGCAGCCGGGAGACTAGCGGGAGCAGTTACGAGCAGTACTTC	CASSRETSGSSYEQYF
.	many	TRBV2	TRBJ2-7	TGTGCCAGCAGCCAGGCAGCCGCCTACGAGCAGTACTTC	CASSQAAAYEQYF
.	many	TRBV6-1	TRBJ1-5	TGTGCCAGCATTGACGGGGGCAATCAGCCCCAGCATTTT	CASIDGGNQPQHF
TRBD2	many	TRBV30	TRBJ2-7	TGTGCCTGGAGCGTGGGACTAGCGCGTCCCTACGAGCAGTACTTC	CAWSVGLARPYEQYF
.	many	TRBV20-1	TRBJ1-5	TGCAGTGCTAGGGTCGGGCCCCAGCATTTT	CSARVGPQHF
.	many	TRBV11-2	TRBJ2-7	TGTGCCAGCAGCTTAGTTCTGTCATCCTACGAGCAGTACTTC	CASSLVLSSYEQYF
.	many	TRBV5-6	TRBJ2-7	TGTGCCAGCAGCTTGGAGCTTGGTACATTTTACGAGCAGTACTTC	CASSLELGTFYEQYF
.	.	TRBV11-2	TRBJ2-4	TGTGCCAGCAGCCCTCTCGGGGCCAAAAACATTCAGTACTTC	CASSPLGAKNIQYF
.	.	TRBV6-1	TRBJ1-6	TGTGCCAGCAGCCAAGACAGATACCCAGATAATTCACCCCTCCACTTT	CASSQDRYPDNSPLHF
.	many	TRBV28	TRBJ1-5	TGTGCCAGCAGTTTGTTAAAGGGACACCTGGGCAATCAGCCCCAGCATTTT	CASSLLKGHLGNQPQHF
.	many	TRBV3-1	TRBJ2-7	TGTGCCAGCAGCCAAGATGTAGGTCAGAGCTACGAGCAGTACTTC	CASSQDVGQSYEQYF
TRBD2	.	TRBV14	TRBJ2-2	TGTGCCAGCAGCCGTCAGCGGGAGGGCGGCTTTTTTCCCGGGGAGCTGTTTTTT	CASSRQREGGFFPGELFF
.	.	TRBV2	TRBJ2-7	TGTGCCAGCATGGGGACAATAAGGACCTACGAGCAGTACTTC	CASMGTIRTYEQYF
TRBD1	few	TRBV24-1	TRBJ2-3	TGTGCCACCAGTGACCAGAAACAGGGGTACGCAGATACGCAGTATTTT	CATSDQKQGYADTQYF
TRBD2	few	TRBV5-6	TRBJ2-7	TGTGCCAGCAGCTTGAGTAGCGGGAGGATTGAGCAGTGCTTC	CASSLSSGRIEQCF
TRBD2	.	TRBV19	TRBJ2-1	TGTGCCACATCTCCCGGGACTAGCGGGAGCGATGAGCAGTTCTTC	CATSPGTSGSDEQFF
.	many	TRBV12-3/TRBV12-4	TRBJ2-7	TGTGCCAGCACACCCTCCGGGGGTCCCTACGAGCAGTACTTC	CASTPSGGPYEQYF